Each of the 18 T cell receptor beta chains below was sequenced from the same sample in a study of beta chain features in type 1 diabetes. Reverse transcription of all isolated RNA meant that expressed TCRB transcripts were sequenced. Sequenced by immunoSEQ multiplex PCR; TCRdb stores in-frame clones only, minus some. The sample lists around 160,000 clones, about 44% occurring once. Sequencing was carried out using Tregs from blood. These receptor sequences come from a man between 18 and 29 years old in good health.

V is TRBV10-3 and J is TRBJ1-1; D ambiguous. V was clipped by 8 bases and J by 1 base, with 11 bases between them. Germline CDR1 is ENHRY and CDR2 is SYGVKD. The CDR3 runs 13 residues. The CDR3 here is CAIRGPENTEAFF. The CDR3 coding sequence is TGTGCCATCCGGGGTCCCGAGAACACTGAAGCTTTCTTT.

This clone showed up many times. V is TRBV7-9 and J is TRBJ2-1; 10 bases align to TRBD1. The trim removed 4 bases at V and 8 bases at J, leaving 8 bases unmatched. This CDR3 region has 15 residues. Per germline, CDR1 SEHNR and CDR2 FQNEAQ (reference sequence). CDR3 protein: CASSSGQGSGDEQFF. In DNA, the CDR3 is TGTGCCAGCAGCTCGGGACAGGGGAGCGGGGATGAGCAGTTCTTC.

This sequence joins TRBV27 and TRBJ2-5; TRBD1 matches 8 bases. V dropped 6 bases and J dropped 5; count of bases not matched to a gene: 8. The V gene's germline CDR1 is MNHEY and CDR2 SMNVEV (reference sequence). This CDR3 spans 14 amino acids. The chain's CDR3 is CASSQDRGSETQYF. The CDR3 region has the DNA TGTGCCAGCAGCCAAGACAGGGGTTCTGAGACCCAGTACTTC.

Regarding this clone: Germline and junction disagree at one end, which may indicate a read error. This sample also contains other DNA sequences that code for the same CDR3. CDR3 residues: CAWRDDRAPSYNSPLHF. The CDR3 DNA follows: TGTGCCTGGAGGGATGACAGGGCCCCCTCCTATAATTCCCCCCTCCACTTT. This chain connects TRBV30 to TRBJ1-6, with TRBD1 matching 7 bases. Germline V CDR1 and CDR2: GTSNPN, SVGIG (reference sequence). The CDR3 loop spans 17 amino acids.

This clone was picked up a small number of times. The V call is TRBV7-2, the J call TRBJ2-1; no firm D call. Deletions cut 2 bases from V and 0 bases from J, with 11 bases between. The CDR3 length is 16 residues. The germline V gene has CDR1 SGHTA and CDR2 FQGNSA. The CDR3 nucleotides read TGTGCCAGCAGCTTACTTGGCGGATTCTCCTACAATGAGCAGTTCTTC. Its protein product is CASSLLGGFSYNEQFF.

The J gene is TRBJ2-1, the V gene TRBV29-1; 14 nucleotides agree with TRBD2. The V gene's germline CDR1 is SQVTM and CDR2 ANQGSEA. This CDR3 spans 18 amino acids. Unmatched junction bases numbered 10, after V lost 6 bases and J lost 0 bases. The CDR3 spells CSVMSGTSGRGSYNEQFF. CDR3 in DNA: TGCAGCGTAATGTCCGGGACTAGCGGGAGAGGCTCCTACAATGAGCAGTTCTTC.

The chain uses TRBV7-2 and TRBJ1-3; the D is unclear. Deletions cut 1 base from V and 0 bases from J, with 10 bases between. The CDR3 runs to 16 residues. Germline lookup yields CDR1 SGHTA and CDR2 FQGNSA. The DNA of the CDR3 is TGTGCCAGCAGCTTAGTATCGGTTAGCTCTGGAAACACCATATATTTT. This sequence encodes CASSLVSVSSGNTIYF.

The V gene is TRBV7-2, the J gene TRBJ2-5, with D tentatively TRBD1 (5 bases). This CDR3 is 13 amino acids long. Germline V gene sequence: CDR1 SGHTA, CDR2 FQGNSA. V was pared by 5 bases and J by 2 bases, with 9 bases between. The CDR3 nucleotides read TGTGCCAGCAGCCCAGGGCGGCAAGAGACCCAGTACTTC. Amino acid sequence: CASSPGRQETQYF. Complete variable domain (other parts from reference TRBV7-2 and TRBJ2-5): GAGVSQSPSNKVTEKGKDVELRCDPISGHTALYWYRQSLGQGLEFLIYFQGNSAPDKSGLPSDRFSAERTGGSVSTLTIQRTQQEDSAVYLCASSPGRQETQYFGPGTRLLVL.

The gene calls are TRBV27 and TRBJ1-4, with TRBD1 matching over 7 bases. The CDR3 runs 14 residues. The germline V gene has CDR1 MNHEY and CDR2 SMNVEV (reference sequence). Trimming at V came to 0 bases and at J to 15 bases, leaving 10 bases not matched to a gene. Here the CDR3 reads CASSLSLGGATMFF. The CDR3 bases are TGTGCCAGCAGTTTATCTCTAGGGGGCGCAACAATGTTTTTT.

This clone was detected only a few times. The genes are TRBV5-5 and TRBJ2-7; 7 nucleotides line up with TRBD1. CDR1 and CDR2 from the germline V gene are SGHKS and YYEKEE (reference sequence). The V and J ends lost 2 bases and 3 bases, in that order; junction bases with no gene match: 8. The CDR3 contains 15 residues. The CDR3 DNA reads TGTGCCAGCAGCTTAGGTCCTACAGGGGTCTACGAGCAGTACTTC. This translates into CASSLGPTGVYEQYF.

There are a few counts of this clone. The gene calls are TRBV4-2 and TRBJ2-5, with D maybe TRBD2 (5 bases). The DNA end favors TRBJ2-7, so the J call may be wrong. CDR3 length: 14 residues. Germline V gene lookup returns CDR1 LGHNA and CDR2 YNFKEQ. In DNA, the CDR3 is TGTGCCAGCAGCCAAGATTCCGGGGTCGGCGAGCAGTACTTC. Amino acids: CASSQDSGVGEQYF.

This clone was seen just once. The chain couples TRBV5-1 to TRBJ2-5; possible D gene TRBD2, 5 bases. V gave up 0 bases and J gave up 5 bases, with 8 bases separating them. CDR1 is SGHRS, CDR2 YFSETQ, per germline. The CDR3 extends over 13 amino acids. CDR3 loop: CASSLDGGETQYF. The CDR3, as DNA: TGCGCCAGCAGCTTGGACGGAGGCGAGACCCAGTACTTC. Supplemented by reference TRBV5-1 and TRBJ2-5, the full variable domain reads KAGVTQTPRYLIKTRGQQVTLSCSPISGHRSVSWYQQTPGQGLQFLFEYFSETQRNKGNFPGRFSGRQFSNSRSEMNVSTLELGDSALYLCASSLDGGETQYFGPGTRLLVL.

This sequence joins TRBV28 and TRBJ2-7; 15 positions agree with TRBD2. The CDR3 contains 15 residues. The germline V gene encodes CDR1 MDHEN and CDR2 SYDVKM. The V gene end was trimmed by 6 bases and the J gene end by 7 bases; junction bases not matched to a gene: 7. The CDR3 reads CASRPGLAGGGEQYF. CDR3 nucleotides: TGTGCCAGCAGACCGGGACTAGCGGGAGGTGGAGAGCAGTACTTC.

V usage is TRBV14 and J usage is TRBJ2-7; TRBD2 matches at 10 bases. The V segment lost 3 bases and the J segment 7 bases; nucleotides outside the gene matches: 9. CDR1 is SGHDN, CDR2 FVKESK, per germline. The CDR3 has 15 residues. CDR3 nucleotide sequence: TGTGCCAGCAGCCACCGGGCTAGCGGGAGAGGTGAGCAGTACTTC. Its translation: CASSHRASGRGEQYF.

The CDR3 sequence: CAGNHRERETQYF. The CDR3 region has the DNA TGTGCCGGCAACCACCGGGAACGGGAGACCCAGTACTTC. The chain uses TRBV28 and TRBJ2-5; D perhaps matches TRBD2 (5 bases). The V end lost 11 bases, the J end lost 5 bases, and 18 bases lay between the germline ends. From germline, CDR1 is MDHEN and CDR2 SYDVKM. The CDR3 spans 13 residues.

The chain recombines TRBV6-1 with TRBJ2-7; 9 positions match TRBD1. The CDR3 consists of 14 residues. Losses at the gene ends were 5 bases for V and 0 bases for J; bases not matched to a gene: 2. Germline V gene lookup returns CDR1 MNHNS and CDR2 SASEGT. CDR3 residues: CASSLDRGSYEQYF. The CDR3 DNA reads TGTGCCAGCAGTCTGGACAGGGGCTCCTACGAGCAGTACTTC.

This chain links TRBV5-1 with TRBJ2-7; tentatively, D is TRBD1 (5 bases). Germline-derived CDR1 and CDR2 are SGHRS and YFSETQ. The V end was cut by 1 base, the J end by 2 bases, with 10 bases between. The CDR3 extends over 14 amino acids. CDR3 sequence: CASSLKGRPYEQYF. As DNA, the CDR3 is TGCGCCAGCAGCTTGAAGGGGCGGCCCTACGAGCAGTACTTC. Full variable domain (missing parts from reference TRBV5-1 and TRBJ2-7): KAGVTQTPRYLIKTRGQQVTLSCSPISGHRSVSWYQQTPGQGLQFLFEYFSETQRNKGNFPGRFSGRQFSNSRSEMNVSTLELGDSALYLCASSLKGRPYEQYFGPGTRLTVT.

V usage is TRBV4-3 and J usage is TRBJ1-3, with 9 bases aligning to TRBD1. The junction had 7 bases not matched to a gene; V was cut back by 4 bases and J by 0 bases. CDR1 is LGHNA and CDR2 is YSLEER in the germline V gene. This CDR3 is 17 amino acids long. For the CDR3, the DNA is TGCGCCAGCAGCCGCAGACAGGGGGGATACTCTGGAAACACCATATATTTT. The encoded protein is CASSRRQGGYSGNTIYF.